The TCR beta chain under discussion was sequenced for a study of spatial heterogeneity in lung cancer. For the study at large: Taken at a median of around 22 months after resection, follow-up PBMC samples underwent sequencing when available. The study observed each unique TCR and UMI combination more than ten times on average in raw reads. Study-level findings and limits: Detection of ubiquitous tumor TCRs in blood was higher at resection than follow-up.

This clonotype was seen repeatedly, ten times or more. No antigen is known for it. This CDR3 region has 17 residues. Per germline, CDR1 LGHNA and CDR2 YNFKEQ. The V and J ends lost 3 bases and 2 bases respectively, with 20 bases between them. Every individual TCR cDNA molecule carried its own unique molecular identifier, which allowed correction of PCR and sequencing errors. In TCRdb, the 5' RACE reads were re-called with MiXCR into one record per CDR3 protein. Here the sample spans 50,000 to 60,000 distinct CDR3 sequences, under 8% being singletons. Time point of the sample: blood at routine non-recurrence follow-up after resection. Whole RNA came from tumor, nontumor lung or frozen PBMC and was sequenced without being sorted.

The sequencing used PBMCs, collected at follow-up. The sequence derives from a female donor with early-stage non-small cell lung cancer. This rearrangement joins TRBV4-2 to TRBJ2-7; possibly TRBD1 or TRBD2 for D (5 bases each). CDR3: CASSQVHRGTEPYEQYF. CDR3 DNA sequence: TGTGCCAGCAGCCAGGTCCACCGAGGGACCGAACCCTACGAGCAGTACTTC.